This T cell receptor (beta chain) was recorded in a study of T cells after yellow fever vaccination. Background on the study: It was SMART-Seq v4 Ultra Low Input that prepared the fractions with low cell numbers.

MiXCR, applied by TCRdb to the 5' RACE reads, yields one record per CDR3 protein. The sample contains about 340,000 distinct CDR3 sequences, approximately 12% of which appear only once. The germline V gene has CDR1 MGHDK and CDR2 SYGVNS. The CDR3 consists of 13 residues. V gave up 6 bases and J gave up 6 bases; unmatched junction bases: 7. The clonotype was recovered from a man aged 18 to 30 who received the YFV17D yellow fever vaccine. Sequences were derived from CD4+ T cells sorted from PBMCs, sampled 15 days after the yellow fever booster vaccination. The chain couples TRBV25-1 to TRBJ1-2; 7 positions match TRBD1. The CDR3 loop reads CASSLTGSDGYTF. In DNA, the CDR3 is TGTGCCAGCAGCCTGACAGGGTCCGATGGCTACACCTTC.